A selection of T cell receptor beta chains follows, all from one sample in a study of blood T cell repertoires in COVID-19. The protocol was immunoSEQ multiplex PCR, while the TCRdb copy is restricted to in-frame clones and leaves out a portion. The profile shows about 94,000 clones, about 77% of them singletons. Specimen: peripheral blood. The receptors come from a man between 65 and 79 years old with COVID-19, enrolled during active disease. Both conserved end residues are part of each CDR3. The D gene is left open where the match is weak. Part of the rows lack a size; the others show once, few, many or a class for expanded clones.

cdr3_nt,cdr3_aa,j_call,v_call,d_call,clone_size
TGTGCCAGCAGCGCTACCGGGACTAGCGGGGCGTTGAACACCGGGGAGCTGTTTTTT,CASSATGTSGALNTGELFF,TRBJ2-2,TRBV9,TRBD2,-
TGCGCCAGCAGCTTGGCCCGGGACGAGCAGTACTTC,CASSLARDEQYF,TRBJ2-7,TRBV5-1,-,-
TGTGCCAGCAGACCTTCGACAGGGGTGGTTGAAGCTTTCTTT,CASRPSTGVVEAFF,TRBJ1-1,TRBV28,TRBD1,few
TGTGCCAGCAGCCCTTGGTACGCCAGGACAGGGGAGACCCAGTACTTC,CASSPWYARTGETQYF,TRBJ2-5,TRBV9,TRBD1,-
TGTGCCGCCGCCGGCGGGAGCCGAGAGACCCAGTACTTC,CAAAGGSRETQYF,TRBJ2-5,TRBV10-3,TRBD2,-
TGTGCCAGCAGTTCTAGGACAGGGAGCCCCTATGGCTACACCTTC,CASSSRTGSPYGYTF,TRBJ1-2,TRBV27,TRBD1,few
TGTGCCTGGAGTGCAGGGGGTATAAACTATGGCTACACCTTC,CAWSAGGINYGYTF,TRBJ1-2,TRBV30,TRBD1,-
TGTGCCAGTAACCATGGGCCAGCAGATAATGAAAAACTGTTTTTT,CASNHGPADNEKLFF,TRBJ1-4,TRBV19,-,few
TGTGCCAGCAGCCGAGTTTCGGGAGCCGGCCGCGAGCAGTACTTC,CASSRVSGAGREQYF,TRBJ2-7,TRBV5-6,-,-
TGTGCCAGCAGTTACTCGTCGGCAGGCATACGGACCTTC,CASSYSSAGIRTF,TRBJ1-2,TRBV6-5,-,-
TGTGCCAGCAGACCAGGGGGCTCGTATGGCTACACCTTC,CASRPGGSYGYTF,TRBJ1-2,TRBV6-5,TRBD1,few
TGTGCCAGCAGTTTTTGGGACAGGCGGAATTCACCCCTCCACTTT,CASSFWDRRNSPLHF,TRBJ1-6,TRBV28,TRBD1,-
TGTGCCAGCAGCTTCCAGGGTACCCAAGAGACCCAGTACTTC,CASSFQGTQETQYF,TRBJ2-5,TRBV5-6,-,-
TGTGCCAGCTCACCACGAGGAGGGCCGAACACCGGGGAGCTGTTTTTT,CASSPRGGPNTGELFF,TRBJ2-2,TRBV18,-,-
TGCGCCAGCAGCCCGGGTGCCGTGTTCGGGCAGCCCCAGCATTTT,CASSPGAVFGQPQHF,TRBJ1-5,TRBV5-1,-,-
TGTGCCAGCAGCTTAGATGGCCAGGCCTCTCAGCCCCAGCATTTT,CASSLDGQASQPQHF,TRBJ1-5,TRBV7-2,-,once
TGCGCCAGCAGCTTCTCAGGGAAGGGGACTGAAGCTTTCTTT,CASSFSGKGTEAFF,TRBJ1-1,TRBV5-1,-,-
TGTGCCAGCAGTCCAATGACAGGGCCAGATACGCAGTATTTT,CASSPMTGPDTQYF,TRBJ2-3,TRBV6-5,TRBD1,-
TGTGCCAGCAGCGTAGACTGGGCGGGAGGATCCACAGATACGCAGTATTTT,CASSVDWAGGSTDTQYF,TRBJ2-3,TRBV9,TRBD2,-
TGCGCCAGCAGCCAAGCGGTTTCCGTCAACACTGAAGCTTTCTTT,CASSQAVSVNTEAFF,TRBJ1-1,TRBV4-3,-,-
TGTGCCAGCCAGATAAACAGGGGAACCTACGAGCAGTACTTC,CASQINRGTYEQYF,TRBJ2-7,TRBV7-2,TRBD1,many
TGTGCCAGCAGTCGATCAGGGGCCGCTGAAGCTTTCTTT,CASSRSGAAEAFF,TRBJ1-1,TRBV6-2/TRBV6-3,-,once
TGTGCCAGCAGCCAAGACATATTGGGGGGAAAGAGGAGCGCCAACTATGGCTACACCTTC,CASSQDILGGKRSANYGYTF,TRBJ1-2,TRBV3-1/TRBV3-2,-,-
TGTGCCAGCAGCCAAGAAGGGAGCCCCTACAATGAGCAGTTCTTC,CASSQEGSPYNEQFF,TRBJ2-1,TRBV4-2,-,many
TGTGCCAGCAGACCTTTACTAGCGGGAGCTAGTGAGCAGTTCTTC,CASRPLLAGASEQFF,TRBJ2-1,TRBV13,TRBD2,-
TGTGCCAGCAGCCAAGACAGGGCCGGTCCCCAGCATTTT,CASSQDRAGPQHF,TRBJ1-5,TRBV14,-,-
TGTGCCAGCATCAGCGGGCATGAGCAGTTCTTC,CASISGHEQFF,TRBJ2-1,TRBV11-2,-,once
TGTGCCAGCAGTCTCGCGGGGGGTCCTGTGGAGCAGTACTTC,CASSLAGGPVEQYF,TRBJ2-7,TRBV28,TRBD2,-
TGTGCCAGCTCGTTGAGACGGGGGACCGGGGAGCTGTTTTTT,CASSLRRGTGELFF,TRBJ2-2,TRBV7-3,-,-
TGTGCCAGCAGTTCCCCGTCGGGAAACACTGAAGCTTTCTTT,CASSSPSGNTEAFF,TRBJ1-1,TRBV6-5,-,few
TGTGCCACCCCGCTCGGAGGCGGTCAGCCCCAGCATTTT,CATPLGGGQPQHF,TRBJ1-5,TRBV10-3,-,-
TGTGCCAGCAGTGTCAGGGGGCGGAACATTCAGTACTTC,CASSVRGRNIQYF,TRBJ2-4,TRBV2,TRBD1,-
TGCGCCAGCAGCTTGGGGACAGGTCCCAATCAGCCCCAGCATTTT,CASSLGTGPNQPQHF,TRBJ1-5,TRBV5-1,TRBD1,-
TGTGCCAGCAGCCTGCAGACAGGGAGGTTTGGAGAGACCCAGTACTTC,CASSLQTGRFGETQYF,TRBJ2-5,TRBV9,-,-
TGTGCCAGCAGCTACAGCTTATATGGCTACACCTTC,CASSYSLYGYTF,TRBJ1-2,TRBV7-9,-,-
TGTGCCATCCAGACAGGTTTGAACACTGAAGCTTTCTTT,CAIQTGLNTEAFF,TRBJ1-1,TRBV10-3,-,few
TGTGCCAGCAGTTTATCGGGCAGGGGACCTGGAAACACCATATATTTT,CASSLSGRGPGNTIYF,TRBJ1-3,TRBV27,-,-
TGTGCCAGCAGCTTGCTACTTGTCGGGACCATATATTTT,CASSLLLVGTIYF,TRBJ1-3,TRBV7-2,-,once
TGTGCCAGCAACGGGGAAAGATCGGGCGAGCAGTACTTC,CASNGERSGEQYF,TRBJ2-7,TRBV2,-,-
TGTGCCAGCAGCTTAGGGCAGGCGGGGGAGACCCAGTACTTC,CASSLGQAGETQYF,TRBJ2-5,TRBV11-1,-,-